This T cell receptor beta chain originates from a study of cytomegalovirus exposure and HLA in healthy donors. The donors were members of the validation cohort comprising some 130 subjects, separate from the approximately 630-subject first cohort. Germline V gene data show CDR1 as SGDLS and CDR2 as YYNGEE. Unmatched junction bases numbered 5, after V lost 1 base and J lost 2 bases. The CDR3 totals 15 residues. Measured with immunoSEQ multiplex PCR; TCRdb has only the in-frame clones, and not every one. The repertoire holds 150,000 to 200,000 clones, around 84% seen once, with more than 6.5% in the top ten. This clone has only one observation. No antigen is known for it. Overall study results and limits: A few chains tied to CMV proved CMV antigen-specific in vitro. Cytomegalovirus-associated status was assigned to around 160 TCR beta chains.

The rearrangement uses TRBV9 and TRBJ1-1; 7 bases agree with TRBD1. The sequencing sample was made of PBMCs. This receptor was taken from a man aged 18 to 29 in good health and CMV-seropositive. CDR3 protein: CASSVSGTANTEAFF. CDR3 coding DNA: TGTGCCAGCAGCGTATCCGGGACAGCTAACACTGAAGCTTTCTTT.